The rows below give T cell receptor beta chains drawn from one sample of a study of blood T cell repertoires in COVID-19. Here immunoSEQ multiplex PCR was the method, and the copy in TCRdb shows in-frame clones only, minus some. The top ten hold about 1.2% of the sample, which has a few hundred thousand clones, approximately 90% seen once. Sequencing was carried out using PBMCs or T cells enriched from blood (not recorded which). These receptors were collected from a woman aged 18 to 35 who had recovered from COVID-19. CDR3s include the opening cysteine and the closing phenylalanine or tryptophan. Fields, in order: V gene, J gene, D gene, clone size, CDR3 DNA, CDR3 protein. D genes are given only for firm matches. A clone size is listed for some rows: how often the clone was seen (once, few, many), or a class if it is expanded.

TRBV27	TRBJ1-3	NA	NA	TGTGCCAGCAGTCACGACAGAGGAAACACCATATATTTT	CASSHDRGNTIYF
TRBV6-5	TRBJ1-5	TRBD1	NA	TGTGCCAGCAGTACAGGGGGCAATCAGCCCCAGCATTTT	CASSTGGNQPQHF
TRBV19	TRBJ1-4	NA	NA	TGTGCCAGCCGATCGGGGACTAATGAAAAACTGTTTTTT	CASRSGTNEKLFF
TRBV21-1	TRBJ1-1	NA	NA	TGTGCCAGCGGGCAGGGGCATTGGAACACTGAAGCTTTCTTT	CASGQGHWNTEAFF
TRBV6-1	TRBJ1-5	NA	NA	TGTGCCAGCAGTGAAAACCCTTGGGGCGTTCAGCCCCAGCATTTT	CASSENPWGVQPQHF
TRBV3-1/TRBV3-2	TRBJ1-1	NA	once	TGTGCCAGCAGCCAAGTGGATGACAGCAACACTGAAGCTTTCTTT	CASSQVDDSNTEAFF
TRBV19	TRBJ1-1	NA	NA	TGTGCCAGTAGTATCTCCAGGGTTTATGGGAACACTGAAGCTTTCTTT	CASSISRVYGNTEAFF
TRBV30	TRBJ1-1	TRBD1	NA	TGTGCCTGGGGGACAGGGATAATGAACACTGAAGCTTTCTTT	CAWGTGIMNTEAFF
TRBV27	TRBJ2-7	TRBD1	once	TGTGCCAGCAAGGACAGGGAGTCCTACGAGCAGTACTTC	CASKDRESYEQYF
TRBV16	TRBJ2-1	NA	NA	TGTGCCAGCAGCTCACAGGGAAATGAGCAGTTCTTC	CASSSQGNEQFF
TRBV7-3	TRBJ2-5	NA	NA	TGTGCCAGCAGCTTAGGGGCCGCGGAGACCCAGTACTTC	CASSLGAAETQYF
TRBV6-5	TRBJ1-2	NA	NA	TGTGCCAGCAGTCCCGGGGGATATGGCTACACCTTC	CASSPGGYGYTF
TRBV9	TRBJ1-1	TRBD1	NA	TGTGCCAGCAGCCCGGGACAGGGGAGGGGCACTGAAGCTTTCTTT	CASSPGQGRGTEAFF
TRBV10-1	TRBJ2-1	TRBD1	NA	TGCGCCAGCAGTGGGACAGGGCAGGGCTATGAGCAGTTCTTC	CASSGTGQGYEQFF
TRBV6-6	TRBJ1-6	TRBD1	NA	TGTGCCAGCAATCGACAGGGGCTGAATAATTCACCCCTCCACTTT	CASNRQGLNNSPLHF
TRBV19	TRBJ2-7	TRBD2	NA	TGTGCCAGTAGTATCCAGTCTAGCGGGGCCCGGGAGCAGTACTTC	CASSIQSSGAREQYF
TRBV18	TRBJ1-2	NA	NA	TGTGCCAGCTCACGGGACTCCTTGGAGGGCTACACCTTC	CASSRDSLEGYTF
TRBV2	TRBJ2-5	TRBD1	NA	TGTGCCAGCAGTGGAGGGACAGGGCGTCCCTGGGAGACCCAGTACTTC	CASSGGTGRPWETQYF
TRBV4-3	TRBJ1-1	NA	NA	TGCGCCAGCAGCCAGAGCGGCCCGGGGTGGGGGAACACTGAAGCTTTCTTT	CASSQSGPGWGNTEAFF
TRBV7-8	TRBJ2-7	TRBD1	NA	TGTGCCAGCAGCACCGCCGGGACAGGGTCCTACGAGCAGTACTTC	CASSTAGTGSYEQYF
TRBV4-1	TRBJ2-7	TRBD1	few	TGCGCCAGCAGCCAAGGGGAGACAGGGATCTACGAGCAGTACTTC	CASSQGETGIYEQYF
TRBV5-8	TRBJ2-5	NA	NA	TGTGCCAGCGGGTTGGGCGGCAACCAAGAGACCCAGTACTTC	CASGLGGNQETQYF
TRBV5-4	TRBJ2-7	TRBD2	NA	TGTGCCAGCAGCCCCCTCCCTACGGGACTAGCAGGCGAGCAGTACTTC	CASSPLPTGLAGEQYF
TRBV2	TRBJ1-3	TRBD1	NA	TGTGCCAGTCTAGGGATTAAACAGGGACAGGCGGATGGAAACACCATATATTTT	CASLGIKQGQADGNTIYF
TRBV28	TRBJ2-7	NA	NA	TGTGCCAGCAGTCCCCACAGTCAGGCCTACGAGCAGTACTTC	CASSPHSQAYEQYF
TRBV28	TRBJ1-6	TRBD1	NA	TGTGCCAGCAGTTTATCAGACAGGGAGGATTCACCCCTCCACTTT	CASSLSDREDSPLHF
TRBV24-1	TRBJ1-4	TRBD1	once	TGTGCCACCAGTGAGGTGACAGGGAAACTGTTTTTT	CATSEVTGKLFF
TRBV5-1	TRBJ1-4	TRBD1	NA	TGCGCCAGCGCCCGGACAGGCCCCACGGGGAAGGAAAAACTGTTTTTT	CASARTGPTGKEKLFF
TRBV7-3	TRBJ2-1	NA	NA	TGTGCCAGCAGCTTAGATCGCGGGGATGAGCAGTTCTTC	CASSLDRGDEQFF
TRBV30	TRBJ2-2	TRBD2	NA	TGTGCCAGCACGGGACTAGCGGGGGGGCAAGTAAACCACGGGGAGCTGTTTTTT	CASTGLAGGQVNHGELFF
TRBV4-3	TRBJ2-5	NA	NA	TGCGCCAGCAGCCAACACGGAGGGCAAGAGACCCAGTACTTC	CASSQHGGQETQYF
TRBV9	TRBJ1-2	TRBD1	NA	TGTGCCAGCAGCGTAGACAGGGGGAAGTATGGCTACACCTTC	CASSVDRGKYGYTF
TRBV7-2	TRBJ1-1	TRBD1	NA	TGTGCCAGCAGCTCGAGACAGGGGGGGGCTGAAGCTTTCTTT	CASSSRQGGAEAFF
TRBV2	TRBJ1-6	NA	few	TGTGCCAGCAGTGAAGACGTTAGCCAGGGGCAGAATTCACCCCTCCACTTT	CASSEDVSQGQNSPLHF
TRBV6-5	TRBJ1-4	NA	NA	TGTGCCAGCAGCGGCATAGGGGCGAAGGAAAAACTGTTTTTT	CASSGIGAKEKLFF
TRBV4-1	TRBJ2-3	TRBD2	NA	TGCGCCAGCAGCCAAGATGAGGGACTAGCGGGGGCAGATACGCAGTATTTT	CASSQDEGLAGADTQYF
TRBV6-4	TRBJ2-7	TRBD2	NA	TGTGCCAGCAGTGAGATCGGCGGGGGGGCCTACGAGCAGTACTTC	CASSEIGGGAYEQYF
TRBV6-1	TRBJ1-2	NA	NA	TGTGCCAGCAGTGATTCAGGGCGCCGGTTCTTC	CASSDSGRRFF
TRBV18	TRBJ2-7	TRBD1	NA	TGTGCCAGCTCACCACGGACCGGGGACAGGGGAAACGAGCAGTACTTC	CASSPRTGDRGNEQYF
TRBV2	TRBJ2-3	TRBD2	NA	TGTGCCACTTCGTGGGGGGAGGGAAACACAGATACGCAGTATTTT	CATSWGEGNTDTQYF
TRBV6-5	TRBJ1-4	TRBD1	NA	TGTGCCAGCATGGCGAAGGGGGCTCTGAGTGAAAAACTGTTTTTT	CASMAKGALSEKLFF
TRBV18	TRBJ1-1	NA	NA	TGTGCCAGCTCACCGTATGCAGAAGTGACGGGCACTGAAGCTTTCTTT	CASSPYAEVTGTEAFF
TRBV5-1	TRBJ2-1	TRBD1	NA	TGCGCCAGCAGCCCCCAGGGACAGGGATACAATGAGCAGTTCTTC	CASSPQGQGYNEQFF
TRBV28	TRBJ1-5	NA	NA	TGTGCCAGCAGTCTTAGGGAGGTCGGCAATCAGCCCCAGCATTTT	CASSLREVGNQPQHF
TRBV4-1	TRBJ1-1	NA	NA	TGCGCCAGCAGCCAAGATCGGGTCAACACTGAAGCTTTCTTT	CASSQDRVNTEAFF
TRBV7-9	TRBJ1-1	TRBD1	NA	TGTGCCAGCAGCTCCCAACAGGGGGGTGAAGCTTTCTTT	CASSSQQGGEAFF
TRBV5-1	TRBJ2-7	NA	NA	TGCGCCAGCAGCTTGGAGGGGACCTACGAGCAGTACTTC	CASSLEGTYEQYF
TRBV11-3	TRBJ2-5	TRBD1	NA	TGTGCCAGCAGCTCACGGGGGACAGGGTTAGAGACCCAGTACTTC	CASSSRGTGLETQYF
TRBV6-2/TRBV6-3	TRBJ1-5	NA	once	TGTGCCAGCAGTTACTCGACGATTGGGGGGGCCGGACAGCCCCAGCATTTT	CASSYSTIGGAGQPQHF
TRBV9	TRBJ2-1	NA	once	TGTGCCAGCAGCGTAGAGGGGTTTGGCTCCTACAATGAGCAGTTCTTC	CASSVEGFGSYNEQFF
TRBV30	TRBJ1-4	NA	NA	TGTGCCTGGGCCAGCGATGAAAAACTGTTTTTT	CAWASDEKLFF
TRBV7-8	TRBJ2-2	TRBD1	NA	TGTGCCAGCAGCGCCCGGGACAGGGGGCGAACCGGGGAGCTGTTTTTT	CASSARDRGRTGELFF
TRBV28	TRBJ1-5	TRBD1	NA	TGTGCCAGCAGTTTGGTTTGGGACAGGGACCAGCCCCAGCATTTT	CASSLVWDRDQPQHF
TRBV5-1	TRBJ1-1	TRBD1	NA	TGCGCCAGCAGCTTAGGGAAGGGGGCTAAAAGCACTGAAGCTTTCTTT	CASSLGKGAKSTEAFF
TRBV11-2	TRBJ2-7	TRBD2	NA	TGTGCCAGCAGCTTAGGACTAGCGGGGGCCCGAGACGAGCAGTACTTC	CASSLGLAGARDEQYF
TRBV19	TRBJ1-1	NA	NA	TGTGCCAGTAGTATCGCTACGGAGGGCACTGAAGCTTTCTTT	CASSIATEGTEAFF
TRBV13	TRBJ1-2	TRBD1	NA	TGTGCCAGCAGATGGACAGGGGGGAGCTATGGCTACACCTTC	CASRWTGGSYGYTF